These T cell receptor beta chains were read from a single sample in a study of glioma-infiltrating T cells after dendritic cell vaccination. Only in-frame clones appear in the TCRdb table, and some are missing; sequencing was by immunoSEQ multiplex PCR. Found here are approximately 82,000 clones, roughly 89% of them singletons; the top ten hold approximately 3.4%. The sequencing here drew on blood, taken before dendritic cell vaccination. These TCRs come from a human donor with glioblastoma. Each CDR3 is given with its conserved first and last residue. The D gene is left open where the match is weak. Clone size is stated in some rows and not others, as once, few, many or a class when expanded.

V gene,clone size,CDR3 length,D gene,J gene,CDR3 protein,CDR3 DNA
TRBV10-2,-,15,-,TRBJ2-5,CASSDWLRGRKTQYF,TGCGCCAGCAGTGATTGGCTGCGGGGTCGGAAGACCCAGTACTTC
TRBV6-4,-,15,TRBD2,TRBJ2-3,CASRPPGLCTDTQYF,TGTGCCAGCAGGCCACCGGGACTATGCACAGATACGCAGTATTTT
TRBV5-1,-,17,TRBD2,TRBJ2-3,CASSLGVAGVGTDTQYF,TGCGCCAGCAGCTTGGGGGTAGCGGGAGTTGGCACAGATACGCAGTATTTT
TRBV19,-,16,-,TRBJ1-1,CASSIDSAPLNTEAFF,TGTGCCAGTAGTATCGACAGCGCCCCTTTGAACACTGAAGCTTTCTTT
TRBV18,-,15,-,TRBJ1-6,CASSANPSGNSPLHF,TGTGCCAGCTCAGCCAACCCGAGCGGCAATTCACCCCTCCACTTT
TRBV15,-,16,TRBD2,TRBJ2-1,CATSRDTGLAGVEQFF,TGTGCCACCAGCAGAGATACAGGACTAGCGGGAGTTGAGCAGTTCTTC
TRBV27,-,14,TRBD1,TRBJ2-5,CASSFDRGLETQYF,TGTGCCAGCAGTTTTGACAGGGGACTTGAGACCCAGTACTTC
TRBV6-5,-,15,-,TRBJ2-6,CASSYREAGANVLTF,TGTGCCAGCAGTTATAGGGAGGCTGGGGCCAACGTCCTGACTTTC
TRBV27,-,13,TRBD1,TRBJ1-2,CASSFWDREGYTF,TGTGCCAGCAGTTTCTGGGACAGGGAAGGCTACACCTTC
TRBV11-2,-,14,-,TRBJ2-2,CASSRSLNTGELFF,TGTGCCAGCAGCCGGAGTTTGAACACCGGGGAGCTGTTTTTT
TRBV9,-,14,TRBD1,TRBJ2-7,CASSTGQGSGEQYF,TGTGCCAGCAGCACTGGACAGGGGTCGGGCGAGCAGTACTTC
TRBV5-4,-,19,TRBD2,TRBJ2-5,CASSLKGQGRGLGGETQYF,TGTGCCAGCAGCTTGAAGGGCCAGGGCCGTGGACTGGGGGGGGAGACCCAGTACTTC
TRBV5-1,-,13,-,TRBJ2-7,CASRQGLDYEQYF,TGCGCCAGCAGACAGGGCCTTGACTACGAGCAGTACTTC
TRBV5-1,-,11,-,TRBJ2-5,CASSSAGTQYF,TGCGCCAGCAGCTCCGCGGGGACCCAGTACTTC
TRBV11-3,-,14,TRBD2,TRBJ2-1,CASGRAGGYNEQFF,TGTGCCAGTGGACGTGCGGGAGGCTACAATGAGCAGTTCTTC
TRBV11-1,once,16,TRBD2,TRBJ2-1,CASSYRLAGGFDEQFF,TGTGCCAGCAGCTACCGACTAGCGGGAGGATTCGATGAGCAGTTCTTC
TRBV2,-,16,TRBD2,TRBJ2-7,CASSLSKTSSSYEQYF,TGTGCCAGCAGTCTCTCCAAGACTAGCAGTTCCTACGAGCAGTACTTC
TRBV5-1,-,15,TRBD1,TRBJ1-6,CASSPRDRGRSPLHF,TGCGCCAGCAGCCCCCGGGACAGGGGACGCTCACCCCTCCACTTT
TRBV10-3,-,15,TRBD1,TRBJ2-2,CAIRGRDRSTGELFF,TGTGCCATCAGGGGCCGGGACAGGTCCACCGGGGAGCTGTTTTTT
TRBV6-1,-,16,-,TRBJ2-7,CASSEAQGRGRDEQYF,TGTGCCAGCAGTGAAGCGCAAGGCAGGGGCCGCGACGAGCAGTACTTC
TRBV10-1,-,16,-,TRBJ1-6,CASSDFPREYNSPLHF,TGCGCCAGCAGTGACTTTCCCAGGGAATATAATTCACCCCTCCACTTT
TRBV18,-,16,TRBD1,TRBJ2-1,CASSPGQGSAYNEQFF,TGTGCCAGCTCACCGGGACAGGGAAGCGCCTACAATGAGCAGTTCTTC
TRBV19,-,17,TRBD1,TRBJ1-6,CASSSRWTGRRVSPLHF,TGTGCCAGTAGTTCAAGATGGACAGGGAGGAGGGTTTCCCCCCTCCACTTT
TRBV19,-,12,TRBD2,TRBJ2-7,CASSRGGEEQYF,TGTGCCAGTAGTCGGGGAGGGGAAGAGCAGTACTTC
TRBV6-1,-,15,TRBD2,TRBJ2-7,CASSLLAGDRYEQYF,TGTGCCAGCAGTTTACTAGCGGGAGATCGCTACGAGCAGTACTTC
TRBV11-3,-,11,-,TRBJ2-7,CASSASYEQYF,TGTGCCAGCAGCGCTAGTTACGAGCAGTACTTC
TRBV19,-,13,-,TRBJ1-2,CASTDSLQGGYTF,TGTGCCAGTACAGACAGCCTACAAGGGGGCTACACCTTC
TRBV5-1,-,16,TRBD1,TRBJ2-3,CASSKTGTGIGDTQYF,TGCGCCAGCAGCAAGACCGGGACAGGGATTGGAGATACGCAGTATTTT
TRBV6-6,once,14,-,TRBJ2-7,CASSLSPSSYEQYF,TGTGCCAGCAGTTTATCACCGAGCTCCTACGAGCAGTACTTC